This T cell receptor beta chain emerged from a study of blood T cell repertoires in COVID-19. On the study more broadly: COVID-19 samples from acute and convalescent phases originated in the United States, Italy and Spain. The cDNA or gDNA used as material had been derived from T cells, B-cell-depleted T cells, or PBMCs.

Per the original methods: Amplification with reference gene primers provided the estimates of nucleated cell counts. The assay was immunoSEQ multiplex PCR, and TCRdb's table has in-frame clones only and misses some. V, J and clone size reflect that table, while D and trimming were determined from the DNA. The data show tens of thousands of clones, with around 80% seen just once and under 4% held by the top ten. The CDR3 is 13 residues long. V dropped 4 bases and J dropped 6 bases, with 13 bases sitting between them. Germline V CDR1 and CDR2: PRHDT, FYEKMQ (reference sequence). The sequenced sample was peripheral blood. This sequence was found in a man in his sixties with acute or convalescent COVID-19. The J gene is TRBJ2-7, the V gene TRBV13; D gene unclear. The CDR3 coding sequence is TGTGCCAGCAGCTCCGTAACGGTCCCCGAGCAGTACTTC. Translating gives CASSSVTVPEQYF.